Listed below are T cell receptor beta chains from one sample, sequenced in a study of blood T cell repertoires in COVID-19. Some clones are missing from TCRdb's copy, which holds only in-frame ones; the method was immunoSEQ multiplex PCR. In the table there are over 600,000 clones, 90% of which are singletons. Sequenced input: peripheral blood. The receptor set was obtained from a woman between 18 and 29 years old with acute or convalescent COVID-19. Each CDR3 is given with its conserved first and last residue. A D gene is named only where the DNA matches it firmly. Not every row has a clone size; where given, it reads once, few, many or a size class.

D gene: TRBD1
J gene: TRBJ1-2
CDR3 length: 14
clone size: NA
V gene: TRBV6-5
CDR3 DNA: TGTGCCAGCACCGAACTCGGGACAGAATATGGCTACACCTTC
CDR3 protein: CASTELGTEYGYTF

D gene: NA
J gene: TRBJ2-7
CDR3 length: 14
clone size: NA
V gene: TRBV3-1/TRBV3-2
CDR3 DNA: TGTGCCAGCAGCCAACCCGGGACAAGATACGAGCAGTACTTC
CDR3 protein: CASSQPGTRYEQYF

D gene: NA
J gene: TRBJ2-3
CDR3 length: 14
clone size: once
V gene: TRBV6-4
CDR3 DNA: TGTGCCAGCAGTGTGGGGGGTGGGACAGATACGCAGTATTTT
CDR3 protein: CASSVGGGTDTQYF

D gene: TRBD1
J gene: TRBJ1-4
CDR3 length: 15
clone size: NA
V gene: TRBV7-8
CDR3 DNA: TGTGCCAGCAGCATCCTTGGGACAGCTAATGAAAAACTGTTTTTT
CDR3 protein: CASSILGTANEKLFF

D gene: NA
J gene: TRBJ2-3
CDR3 length: 17
clone size: NA
V gene: TRBV20-1
CDR3 DNA: TGCAGTGCTAGTTTAGTTGGGGGCTCCCATTCCACAGATACGCAGTATTTT
CDR3 protein: CSASLVGGSHSTDTQYF

D gene: TRBD2
J gene: TRBJ2-3
CDR3 length: 16
clone size: NA
V gene: TRBV6-1
CDR3 DNA: TGTGCCAGCAGTGAACCCGGGACTAGTGATGGAGGTACGCAGTATTTT
CDR3 protein: CASSEPGTSDGGTQYF

D gene: NA
J gene: TRBJ2-3
CDR3 length: 13
clone size: NA
V gene: TRBV29-1
CDR3 DNA: TGCAGCACCAGGGGAGAGGGCACAGATACGCAGTATTTT
CDR3 protein: CSTRGEGTDTQYF

D gene: NA
J gene: TRBJ1-5
CDR3 length: 15
clone size: few
V gene: TRBV10-1
CDR3 DNA: TGCGCCAGCAGTGAGTCGGCGCAGGACAATCAGCCCCAGCATTTT
CDR3 protein: CASSESAQDNQPQHF

D gene: NA
J gene: TRBJ1-2
CDR3 length: 11
clone size: NA
V gene: TRBV29-1
CDR3 DNA: TGCAGCGGTGGGGGCAACTATGGCTACACCTTC
CDR3 protein: CSGGGNYGYTF

D gene: NA
J gene: TRBJ1-6
CDR3 length: 15
clone size: NA
V gene: TRBV25-1
CDR3 DNA: TGTGCCAGCAGTGAATATAGGGGCGCGTCTTCACCCCTCCACTTT
CDR3 protein: CASSEYRGASSPLHF

D gene: TRBD1
J gene: TRBJ1-5
CDR3 length: 19
clone size: NA
V gene: TRBV5-6
CDR3 DNA: TGTGCCAGCAGCTTGTTAGTGGACAGGGGGAGCGATAGCAATCAGCCCCAGCATTTT
CDR3 protein: CASSLLVDRGSDSNQPQHF

D gene: NA
J gene: TRBJ1-5
CDR3 length: 16
clone size: NA
V gene: TRBV2
CDR3 DNA: TGTGCCAGCAGTGAAGAGGGGTACGAACTCAATCAGCCCCAGCATTTT
CDR3 protein: CASSEEGYELNQPQHF